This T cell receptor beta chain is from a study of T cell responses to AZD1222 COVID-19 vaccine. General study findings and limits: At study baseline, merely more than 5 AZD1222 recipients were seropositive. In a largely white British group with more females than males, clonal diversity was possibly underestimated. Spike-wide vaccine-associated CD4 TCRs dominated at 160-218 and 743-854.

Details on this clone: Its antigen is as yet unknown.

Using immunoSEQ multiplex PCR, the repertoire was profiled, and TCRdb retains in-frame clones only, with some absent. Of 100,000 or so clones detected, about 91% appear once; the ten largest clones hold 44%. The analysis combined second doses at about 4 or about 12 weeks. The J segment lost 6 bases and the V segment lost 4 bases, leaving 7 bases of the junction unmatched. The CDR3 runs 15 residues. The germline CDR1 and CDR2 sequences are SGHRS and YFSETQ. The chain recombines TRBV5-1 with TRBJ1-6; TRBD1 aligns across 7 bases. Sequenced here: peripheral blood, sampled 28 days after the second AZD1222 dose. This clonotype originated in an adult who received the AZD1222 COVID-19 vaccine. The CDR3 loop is CASSARWDSNSPLHF. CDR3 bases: TGCGCCAGCAGCGCCCGCTGGGACAGTAATTCACCCCTCCACTTT. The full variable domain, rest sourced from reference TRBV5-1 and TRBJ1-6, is KAGVTQTPRYLIKTRGQQVTLSCSPISGHRSVSWYQQTPGQGLQFLFEYFSETQRNKGNFPGRFSGRQFSNSRSEMNVSTLELGDSALYLCASSARWDSNSPLHFGNGTRLTVT.